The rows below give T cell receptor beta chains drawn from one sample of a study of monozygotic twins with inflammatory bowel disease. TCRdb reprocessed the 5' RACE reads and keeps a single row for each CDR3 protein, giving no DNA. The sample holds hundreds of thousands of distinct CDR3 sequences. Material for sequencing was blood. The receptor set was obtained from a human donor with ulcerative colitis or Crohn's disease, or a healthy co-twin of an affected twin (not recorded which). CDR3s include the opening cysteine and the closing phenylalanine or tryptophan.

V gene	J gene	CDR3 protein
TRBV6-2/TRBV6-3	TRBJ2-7	CASSTRFSPGYEQYF
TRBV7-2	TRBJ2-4	CASSPGGVSKNIQYF
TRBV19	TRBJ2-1	CASSLTHNEQFF
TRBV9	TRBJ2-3	CASGLAGPSTDTQYF
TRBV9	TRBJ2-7	CASSPRGITYEQYF
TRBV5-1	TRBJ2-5	CASSGGPFGETQYF
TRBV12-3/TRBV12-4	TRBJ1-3	CASSSSAGNTIYF
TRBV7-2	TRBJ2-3	CASSLGLAGGGADTQYF
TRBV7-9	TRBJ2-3	CASSPPGQTSTDTQYF
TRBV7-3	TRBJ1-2	CASSPTGTGGYGYTF
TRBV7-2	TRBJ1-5	CASSSQSPGHNQPQHF
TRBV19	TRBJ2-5	CASSIMGGGQETQYF
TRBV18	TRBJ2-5	CASSPTRQETQYF
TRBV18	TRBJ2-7	CASSPPGLGTYEQYF
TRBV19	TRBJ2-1	CASRTQGTHYNEQFF
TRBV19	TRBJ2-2	CASISFTGVLFF
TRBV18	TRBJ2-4	CASSLGTYPNIQYF
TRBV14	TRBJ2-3	CASSQGSAVTDTQYF
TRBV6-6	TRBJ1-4	CASSRDSLKEKLFF
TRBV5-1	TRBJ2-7	CASSFASGDYEQYF
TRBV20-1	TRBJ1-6	CSARALPGDNSPLHF
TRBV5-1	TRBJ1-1	CASSHTGKSAAQRNTEAFF
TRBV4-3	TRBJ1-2	CASSQEMRAINYGYTF
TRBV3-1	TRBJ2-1	CASSSTSGGARLNNEQFF
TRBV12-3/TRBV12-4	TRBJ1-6	CASSSHRGGAPLHF
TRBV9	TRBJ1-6	CASSVGGRYNSPLHF
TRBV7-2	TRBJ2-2	CASSLQYTGELFF
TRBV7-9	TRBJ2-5	CASSLVREEETQYF
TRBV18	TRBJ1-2	CASSPMADYGYTF
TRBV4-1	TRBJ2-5	CASSQGGMETQYF
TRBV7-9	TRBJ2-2	CASSLSGGASTGELFF
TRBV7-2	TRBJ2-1	CASSQHPPAAENEQFF
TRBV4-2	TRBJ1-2	CASSQDHGQGVGYTF
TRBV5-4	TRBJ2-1	CASSFPGTSGSNEQFF
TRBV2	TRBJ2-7	CASRPGHYEQYF
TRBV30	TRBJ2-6	CAWSPDVGVHLGANVLTF
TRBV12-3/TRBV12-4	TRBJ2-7	CASSFVWNEQYF
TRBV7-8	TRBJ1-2	CASSLALQGVGGRYTF
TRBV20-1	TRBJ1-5	CSARGQGRGGNQPQHF
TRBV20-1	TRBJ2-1	CSAKLRSEQFF
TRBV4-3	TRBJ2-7	CASSQGSAASSYEQYF
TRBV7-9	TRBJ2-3	CASSLLSAGLSTDTQYF
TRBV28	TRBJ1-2	CASTEGEYGYTF
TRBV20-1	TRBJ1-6	CSARTGGLSSYNSPLHF
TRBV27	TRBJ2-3	CATRLAGGNTDTQYF
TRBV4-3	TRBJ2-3	CASSQGARGLAGSADTQYF
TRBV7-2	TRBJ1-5	CASSLDRGANQPQHF
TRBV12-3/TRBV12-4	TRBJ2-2	CASMLSNTGELFF
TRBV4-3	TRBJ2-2	CASSQDLGGGHHTGELFF
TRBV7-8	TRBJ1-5	CASSLAQGVNGNQPQHF